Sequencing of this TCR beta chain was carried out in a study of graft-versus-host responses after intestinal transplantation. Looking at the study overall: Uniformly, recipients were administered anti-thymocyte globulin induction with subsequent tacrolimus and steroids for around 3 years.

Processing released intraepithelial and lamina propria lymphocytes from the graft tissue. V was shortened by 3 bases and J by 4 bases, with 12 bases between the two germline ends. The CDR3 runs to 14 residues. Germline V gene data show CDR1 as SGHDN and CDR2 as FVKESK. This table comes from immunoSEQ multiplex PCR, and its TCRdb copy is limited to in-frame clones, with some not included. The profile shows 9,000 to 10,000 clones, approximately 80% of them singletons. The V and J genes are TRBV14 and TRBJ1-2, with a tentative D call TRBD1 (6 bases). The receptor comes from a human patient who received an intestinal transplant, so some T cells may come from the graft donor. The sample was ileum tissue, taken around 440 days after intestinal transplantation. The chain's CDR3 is CASSHGTILYGYTF. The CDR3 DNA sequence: TGTGCCAGCAGCCACGGGACAATACTCTATGGCTACACCTTC.